These 13 T cell receptor beta chains were sequenced from one sample in a study of cytomegalovirus exposure and HLA in healthy donors. The PCR was carried out with 60 Vbeta primers and 13 Jbeta primers. Profiled with immunoSEQ multiplex PCR; TCRdb holds only in-frame clones, not every one. The sample lists about 95,000 clones, 60% to 85% occurring once. Sequenced material: PBMCs. The receptors stem from a woman aged 40 to 50 in good health and CMV-seronegative.

V and J are TRBV6-1 and TRBJ2-1, with D maybe TRBD2 (7 bases). Trimming pared 1 base from V and 0 bases from J, leaving 16 bases between. The CDR3 contains 18 residues. The V gene's germline CDR1 is MNHNS and CDR2 SASEGT. The CDR3 DNA follows: TGTGCCAGCAGTGAAGGAATCGCGGGGGCCAGCTCCTACAATGAGCAGTTCTTC. It codes for CASSEGIAGASSYNEQFF.

The chain joins TRBV6-5 to TRBJ2-1; TRBD1 matches 9 bases. After removal of 2 bases from V and 8 bases from J, the junction contained 4 bases not matched to a gene. Germline CDR1 is MNHEY and CDR2 is SVGAGI. The CDR3 runs 14 residues. The CDR3, as DNA: TGTGCCAGCAGTTACGGGACAGGGAGTCATGAGCAGTTCTTC. Its translation is CASSYGTGSHEQFF.

This clone was recorded once. V and J are TRBV10-1 and TRBJ1-2, with D tentatively TRBD1 (6 bases). Germline V gives CDR1 WNHNN, CDR2 SYGVQD (reference sequence). The ends were cut back, 9 bases at V and 5 bases at J, with 16 bases in the middle. This CDR3 has 13 amino acids. The CDR3 region has the DNA TGCGCCAGTCGCCCACAGGGTGAGTATGGCTACACCTTC. It translates to CASRPQGEYGYTF.

The V call is TRBV5-1, the J call TRBJ2-5; tentative D call: TRBD1 (7 bases). The CDR3 sequence is 16 residues long. The V and J ends lost 4 bases and 4 bases respectively, with 20 bases between them. Germline V gene lookup returns CDR1 SGHRS and CDR2 YFSETQ. The CDR3 is CASSLLSGGSGETQYF. The CDR3, as DNA: TGCGCCAGCAGCCTGCTCTCAGGGGGGAGTGGAGAGACCCAGTACTTC.

The chain's CDR3 is CASSRVGQPQHF. CDR3 DNA sequence: TGTGCCAGCAGCCGGGTAGGTCAGCCCCAGCATTTT. This chain connects TRBV5-6 to TRBJ1-5; D is unclear. CDR1 and CDR2 from the germline V gene are SGHDT and YYEEEE. V was clipped by 4 bases and J by 6 bases, with 8 bases between them. The CDR3 loop spans 12 amino acids.

The genes are TRBV30 and TRBJ2-2, with TRBD2 as a possible D gene (6 bases). Germline V gene sequence: CDR1 GTSNPN, CDR2 SVGIG (reference sequence). V was shortened by 7 bases and J by 3 bases, with 21 bases between the two germline ends. This CDR3 comprises 16 residues. DNA for the CDR3: TGTGCCTTCAACCCTCTGACGGGGGAATACACCGGGGAGCTGTTTTTT. Its protein is CAFNPLTGEYTGELFF.

This sequence joins TRBV25-1 and TRBJ2-1; D remains ambiguous. Germline loops: CDR1 MGHDK, CDR2 SYGVNS. Trimming took 1 base from V and 9 from J, leaving 10 bases between them. This CDR3 has 13 amino acids. The CDR3 DNA sequence: TGTGCCAGCAGTGAATTGTATGCCGGTGAGCAGTTCTTC. Protein product: CASSELYAGEQFF.

The chain combines TRBV6-6 with TRBJ1-5; D gene ambiguous. The germline V and J ends were trimmed by 8 bases and 4 bases, with 9 bases remaining between them. The CDR3 totals 12 residues. Germline CDR1 reads MNHNY; CDR2 reads SVGAGI (reference sequence). As DNA, the CDR3 is TGTGCCAGCGCACTGGTAAATCAGCCCCAGCATTTT. Its translation is CASALVNQPQHF.

The J gene is TRBJ2-1, the V gene TRBV2, with 13 bases fitting TRBD2. Looked up from germline, CDR1 is SNHLY and CDR2 is FYNNEI. Trimming took 6 bases from V and 5 from J; bases not matched to a gene: 7. This CDR3 region has 16 residues. The CDR3 nucleotides are TGTGCCAGCAGACCGTTAGGGACTAGCGGGGACAATGAGCAGTTCTTC. Protein sequence: CASRPLGTSGDNEQFF. Based on the CDR3 plus reference TRBV2 and TRBJ2-1, the full variable domain is EPEVTQTPSHQVTQMGQEVILRCVPISNHLYFYWYRQILGQKVEFLVSFYNNEISEKSEIFDDQFSVERPDGSNFTLKIRSTKLEDSAMYFCASRPLGTSGDNEQFFGPGTRLTVL.

The chain has TRBV6-6 and TRBJ1-1, with D possibly matching TRBD1 (6 bases). Trimming shortened V by 6 bases and J by 4 bases, and 12 bases separated the two germline ends. Germline V gives CDR1 MNHNY, CDR2 SVGAGI (reference sequence). This CDR3 spans 13 amino acids. CDR3 DNA: TGTGCCAGCAGAGGGGGGGCCGGCACTGAAGCTTTCTTT. It encodes CASRGGAGTEAFF.

Only one count was recorded for this clone. V and J are TRBV4-2 and TRBJ1-5; D possibly corresponds to TRBD1 (5 bases). The V gene's germline CDR1 is LGHNA and CDR2 YNFKEQ. The CDR3 has 15 amino acids. V was shortened by 0 bases and J by 6 bases, with 12 bases between the two germline ends. CDR3 residues: CASSQDQRGGQPQHF. The DNA for the CDR3 is TGTGCCAGCAGCCAAGACCAGAGGGGAGGTCAGCCCCAGCATTTT.

This clone has a handful of counts. This chain joins TRBV6-5 and TRBJ1-4, with D unclear. Trimming removed 5 bases at V and 6 bases at J, with 16 bases between. Germline lookup yields CDR1 MNHEY and CDR2 SVGAGI. The CDR3 is 15 amino acids. The DNA for the CDR3 is TGTGCCAGCAGTCGCAATTTCGGGTCCGATGAAAAACTGTTTTTT. It yields the protein CASSRNFGSDEKLFF.

CDR3 residues: CASSDRQLAKNIQYF. CDR3 DNA sequence: TGTGCCAGTAGCGACAGACAACTAGCCAAAAACATTCAGTACTTC. This chain links TRBV19 with TRBJ2-4, with a tentative D call TRBD1 (5 bases). Germline CDR1 and CDR2: LNHDA and SQIVND (reference sequence). CDR3 length equals 15 residues. Between the trimmed V and J ends, which lost 6 bases and 0 bases, there was a span of 12 bases.